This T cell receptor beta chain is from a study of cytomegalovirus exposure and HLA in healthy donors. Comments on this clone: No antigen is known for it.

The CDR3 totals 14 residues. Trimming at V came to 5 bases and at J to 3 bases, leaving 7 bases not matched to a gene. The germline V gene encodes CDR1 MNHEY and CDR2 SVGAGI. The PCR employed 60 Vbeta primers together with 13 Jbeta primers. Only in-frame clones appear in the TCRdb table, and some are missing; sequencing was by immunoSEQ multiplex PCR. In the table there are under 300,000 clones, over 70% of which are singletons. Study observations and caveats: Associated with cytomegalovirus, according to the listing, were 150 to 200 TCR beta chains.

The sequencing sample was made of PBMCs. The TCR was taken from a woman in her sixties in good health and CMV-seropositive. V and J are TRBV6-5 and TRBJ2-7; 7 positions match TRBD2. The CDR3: CASSQGGKIYEQYF. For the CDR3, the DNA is TGTGCCAGCAGTCAGGGAGGGAAAATCTACGAGCAGTACTTC.